This T cell receptor (beta chain) derives from a study of patients and donors after allogeneic stem cell transplantation. The V and J ends lost 3 bases and 6 bases respectively, with 11 bases between them. The CDR3 covers 13 residues. One entry per CDR3 protein, called by TCRdb with MiXCR from the RT-PCR reads. The sample lists over 10,000 distinct CDR3 sequences, less than 25% occurring once. The genes are TRBV12-3 or TRBV12-4 and TRBJ1-1; no clear D gene. Sequencing was performed on blood, either unsorted or a sorted T cell fraction (not recorded which). The clonotype originates from a human donor who was either an allogeneic HSCT recipient or a stem cell or donor lymphocyte infusion donor (not recorded which). It is not recorded whose cells these are; they may come from a transplant donor. The CDR3 DNA is TGTGCCAGCAGTTTGTATAGGGAAGCTGAAGCTTTCTTT. This gives the protein CASSLYREAEAFF.